Shown below are 23 T cell receptor beta chains from a single sample sequenced in a study of OX40 agonist ivuxolimab in advanced cancers. Libraries came from the immunoSEQ multiplex PCR assay. TCRdb retrieved this table from immuneACCESS and kept in-frame rearrangements only. Not all clones are present; in checked studies, unresolved V genes account for under half, and no reason is known for the remainder. This sample lists over 45,000 clones; 80% were detected once. The leading ten clones occupy approximately 4.4% of the sample. This specimen consisted of CD4+ or CD8+ T cells sorted from blood, obtained in a trial of the OX40 agonist ivuxolimab. These TCRs come from an adult with an advanced solid tumor such as melanoma, head and neck, liver or kidney cancer.

This sequence joins TRBV6-6 and TRBJ1-2; D unclear. Trimming shortened V by 6 bases and J by 3 bases, and 14 bases separated the two germline ends. CDR3 length: 14 residues. The germline V gene encodes CDR1 MNHNY and CDR2 SVGAGI (reference sequence). DNA of the CDR3: TGTGCCAGCAGAACTCCCGCGGGTGACTATGGCTACACCTTC. This gives the protein CASRTPAGDYGYTF.

The genes are TRBV5-4 and TRBJ1-2; no clear D. Trimming removed 2 bases from V and 6 bases from J, with 17 bases in between. This CDR3 spans 15 amino acids. Germline CDR1 is SGHNT and CDR2 is YYREEE (reference sequence). CDR3 in DNA: TGTGCCAGCAGCTTTTCCTATCACAGTGGGGATGGCTACACCTTC. Translation gives CASSFSYHSGDGYTF. Variable domain in full (rest from reference TRBV5-4 and TRBJ1-2): ETGVTQSPTHLIKTRGQQVTLRCSSQSGHNTVSWYQQALGQGPQFIFQYYREEENGRGNFPPRFSGLQFPNYSSELNVNALELDDSALYLCASSFSYHSGDGYTFGSGTRLTVV.

J is TRBJ1-1 and V is TRBV6-5; D is undetermined. CDR1 and CDR2 (germline): MNHEY, SVGAGI. The V gene lost 9 bases and the J gene lost 9 bases, with 11 bases spanning the gap. The CDR3 totals 10 residues. The chain's CDR3 is CASSRYQAFF. The DNA of the CDR3 is TGTGCCAGTAGCCGGTACCAAGCTTTCTTT.

The V gene is TRBV11-2, the J gene TRBJ2-7; TRBD2 aligns across 9 bases. The CDR3 contains 14 residues. CDR1 and CDR2 from the germline V gene are SGHAT and FQNNGV. V gave up 5 bases and J gave up 3 bases; unmatched junction bases: 5. As DNA, the CDR3 is TGTGCCAGCAGCCAAAGGACTAGCGACTACGAGCAGTACTTC. Its translation: CASSQRTSDYEQYF.

The chain has TRBV4-3 and TRBJ2-7, with 8 bases identical to TRBD1. The germline CDR1 and CDR2 sequences are LGHNA and YSLEER. CDR3 length: 15 residues. With V trimmed by 4 bases and J by 7 bases, 12 bases remained unmatched. The CDR3 here is CASSRAEGTGEEQYF. CDR3 nucleotides: TGCGCCAGCAGCCGTGCAGAGGGGACAGGAGAGGAGCAGTACTTC.

This chain links TRBV28 with TRBJ1-5, with D maybe TRBD1 (5 bases). The CDR3 sequence is 15 residues long. Germline V lookup: CDR1 MDHEN, CDR2 SYDVKM. The germline V and J ends were trimmed by 4 bases and 0 bases, with 10 bases remaining between them. The CDR3 DNA reads TGTGCCAGCAGTTCGGGGGGTTATAGCAATCAGCCCCAGCATTTT. Translated, it gives CASSSGGYSNQPQHF.

This clone was detected a few times. This chain connects TRBV5-5 to TRBJ1-2, with D perhaps matching TRBD1 (5 bases). Trimming took 4 bases from V and 6 from J, leaving 19 bases between them. The CDR3 contains 15 residues. CDR1 and CDR2 (germline): SGHKS, YYEKEE (reference sequence). CDR3 coding DNA: TGTGCCAGCAGCGGGAATAGCCGGCAGGGTGATGGCTACACCTTC. It yields the protein CASSGNSRQGDGYTF.

V gene TRBV2 combines with J gene TRBJ1-6, with 10 bases fitting TRBD1. V shed 8 bases, J shed 8 bases, and the junction held 6 bases outside the gene matches. This CDR3 spans 14 amino acids. Germline V gene sequence: CDR1 SNHLY, CDR2 FYNNEI. The CDR3 DNA follows: TGTGCCAGCTCCAGGGACAGGGGATATTCACCCCTCCACTTT. Translated, it gives CASSRDRGYSPLHF.

The chain uses TRBV6-4 and TRBJ1-1; the D is unclear. Looked up from germline, CDR1 is MRHNA and CDR2 is SNTAGT. The ends were cut back, 3 bases at V and 1 base at J, with 6 bases in the middle. The CDR3 extends over 13 amino acids. The CDR3 sequence: CASSEGRNTEAFF. CDR3 nucleotides: TGTGCCAGCAGTGAAGGCCGGAACACTGAAGCTTTCTTT.

The chain recombines TRBV10-2 with TRBJ2-1, with 9 bases that match TRBD2. The length of the CDR3 is 15 residues. The junction had 7 bases not matched to a gene; V was cut back by 4 bases and J by 6 bases. The germline V gene has CDR1 WSHSY and CDR2 SAAADI. CDR3 loop: CASSAIAGVGNEQFF. As DNA, the CDR3 is TGCGCCAGCAGTGCGATAGCGGGAGTGGGCAATGAGCAGTTCTTC.

V gene TRBV7-9 combines with J gene TRBJ2-2; D uncertain. This CDR3 region has 15 residues. V gave up 4 bases and J gave up 7 bases, with 16 bases separating them. The germline V gene encodes CDR1 SEHNR and CDR2 FQNEAQ (reference sequence). The CDR3 DNA reads as TGTGCCAGCAGCTCCAGGTCGAAGGGCCTCGGGGAGCTGTTTTTT. Protein sequence: CASSSRSKGLGELFF.

This chain joins TRBV7-2 and TRBJ2-7; D uncertain. This CDR3 has 12 amino acids. V gave up 5 bases and J gave up 3 bases, with 8 bases separating them. Germline loops: CDR1 SGHTA, CDR2 FQGNSA. The CDR3 DNA sequence: TGTGCCAGCAGCCCACGGATCTACGAGCAGTACTTC. It codes for CASSPRIYEQYF.

The V and J genes are TRBV7-2 and TRBJ2-2, with D unresolved. Germline CDR1 is SGHTA and CDR2 is FQGNSA. V dropped 1 base and J dropped 7 bases, with 13 bases sitting between them. The CDR3 extends over 15 amino acids. The CDR3 DNA reads as TGTGCCAGCAGCTTAGACAACCGGTGGGGCGGGGAGCTGTTTTTT. Residues: CASSLDNRWGGELFF.

This clone has only a few counts. The chain recombines TRBV5-1 with TRBJ2-7; 7 bases are a match to TRBD1. This CDR3 contains 17 residues. V shed 0 bases, J shed 5 bases, and the junction held 14 bases outside the gene matches. Per the germline V gene, CDR1 is SGHRS and CDR2 is YFSETQ. The CDR3 reads CASSLVGKGAATNEQYF. As DNA, the CDR3 is TGCGCCAGCAGCTTGGTGGGGAAGGGGGCGGCGACGAACGAGCAGTACTTC. Full variable domain (rest looked up from reference TRBV5-1 and TRBJ2-7): KAGVTQTPRYLIKTRGQQVTLSCSPISGHRSVSWYQQTPGQGLQFLFEYFSETQRNKGNFPGRFSGRQFSNSRSEMNVSTLELGDSALYLCASSLVGKGAATNEQYFGPGTRLTVT.

The V call is TRBV12-5, the J call TRBJ1-5; 9 positions agree with TRBD1. Trimming took 3 bases from V and 3 from J; bases not matched to a gene: 9. Germline V gene lookup returns CDR1 LGHNT and CDR2 FRNRAP. This CDR3 contains 17 residues. CDR3 bases: TGTGCTAGTGGTTTATCGACAGGGGGAAGGGTCAATCAGCCCCAGCATTTT. Translation: CASGLSTGGRVNQPQHF.

V and J are TRBV7-9 and TRBJ2-1; 7 positions match TRBD2. V gave up 5 bases and J gave up 1 base; unmatched junction bases: 5. The CDR3 extends over 15 amino acids. The germline V gene encodes CDR1 SEHNR and CDR2 FQNEAQ (reference sequence). CDR3 in amino acids: CASSVDGGSYNEQFF. The CDR3 region has the DNA TGTGCCAGCAGCGTGGACGGGGGGTCCTACAATGAGCAGTTCTTC.

This clone has a handful of counts. The chain is built from TRBV5-1 and TRBJ1-1; no definite D call. The CDR3 totals 14 residues. The germline V and J ends were trimmed by 0 bases and 4 bases, with 10 bases remaining between them. The germline CDR1 and CDR2 sequences are SGHRS and YFSETQ. CDR3 nucleotides: TGCGCCAGCAGCTTGGACGTGATGAGCACTGAAGCTTTCTTT. Translating it yields CASSLDVMSTEAFF. The whole variable domain, filled in from reference TRBV5-1 and TRBJ1-1, reads KAGVTQTPRYLIKTRGQQVTLSCSPISGHRSVSWYQQTPGQGLQFLFEYFSETQRNKGNFPGRFSGRQFSNSRSEMNVSTLELGDSALYLCASSLDVMSTEAFFGQGTRLTVV.

The chain uses TRBV11-3 and TRBJ1-6; D ambiguous. Looked up from germline, CDR1 is SGHNT and CDR2 is YENEEA. The germline V and J ends were trimmed by 5 bases and 9 bases, with 11 bases remaining between them. This CDR3 is 13 amino acids long. This CDR3 reads CASSHTGSSPLHF. In DNA form, the CDR3 reads TGTGCCAGCAGCCACACTGGGAGTTCACCCCTCCACTTT.

The V gene is TRBV14, the J gene TRBJ1-2; D is unresolved. This CDR3 has 15 residues. Trimming pared 1 base from V and 2 bases from J, leaving 11 bases between. The germline V gene has CDR1 SGHDN and CDR2 FVKESK. CDR3 sequence: CASSQGRTANYGYTF. CDR3 coding DNA: TGTGCCAGCAGCCAAGGACGAACAGCCAACTATGGCTACACCTTC. The full variable domain, completed using reference TRBV14 and TRBJ1-2, is EAGVTQFPSHSVIEKGQTVTLRCDPISGHDNLYWYRRVMGKEIKFLLHFVKESKQDESGMPNNRFLAERTGGTYSTLKVQPAELEDSGVYFCASSQGRTANYGYTFGSGTRLTVV.

The chain uses TRBV5-1 and TRBJ1-2; D possibly corresponds to TRBD1 (6 bases). The CDR3 covers 13 residues. V shed 4 bases and J shed 2 bases, with 9 bases lying between them. Germline V gives CDR1 SGHRS, CDR2 YFSETQ. CDR3 DNA sequence: TGCGCCAGCAGCATGGACAGCAACTATGGCTACACCTTC. This encodes CASSMDSNYGYTF.

The gene calls are TRBV5-1 and TRBJ2-2, with no clear D. Trimming left V 0 bases short and J 8 bases short, with 8 bases between. Germline V gene data show CDR1 as SGHRS and CDR2 as YFSETQ. The CDR3 covers 13 residues. The CDR3: CASSLEGVGELFF. DNA of the CDR3: TGCGCCAGCAGCTTGGAAGGTGTAGGGGAGCTGTTTTTT.

V gene TRBV6-6 combines with J gene TRBJ2-1, with a tentative D call TRBD2 (7 bases). V gave up 2 bases and J gave up 2 bases, with 10 bases separating them. Germline loops: CDR1 MNHNY, CDR2 SVGAGI (reference sequence). There are 15 residues in the CDR3. CDR3 DNA: TGTGCCAGCAGTTACAGGGGGAGGGCCTACAATGAGCAGTTCTTC. Protein product: CASSYRGRAYNEQFF.

This chain connects TRBV7-2 to TRBJ1-2, with D uncertain. The length of the CDR3 is 14 residues. Germline CDR1 reads SGHTA; CDR2 reads FQGNSA. V dropped 4 bases and J dropped 1 base, with 10 bases sitting between them. The CDR3 protein is CASSSRPLNYGYTF. CDR3 nucleotide sequence: TGTGCCAGCAGCTCAAGACCGCTTAACTATGGCTACACCTTC.